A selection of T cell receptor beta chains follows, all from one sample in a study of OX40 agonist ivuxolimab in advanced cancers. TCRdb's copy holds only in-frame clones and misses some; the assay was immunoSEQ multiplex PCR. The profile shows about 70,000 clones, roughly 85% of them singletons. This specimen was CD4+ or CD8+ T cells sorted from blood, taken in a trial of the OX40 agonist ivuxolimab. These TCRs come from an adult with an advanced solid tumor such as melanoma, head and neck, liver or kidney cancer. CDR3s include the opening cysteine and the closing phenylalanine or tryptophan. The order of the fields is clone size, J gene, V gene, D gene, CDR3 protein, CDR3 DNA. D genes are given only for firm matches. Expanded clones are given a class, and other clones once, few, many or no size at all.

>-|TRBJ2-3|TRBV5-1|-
CASQGRADTQYF
TGCGCCAGCCAAGGCAGGGCAGATACGCAGTATTTT
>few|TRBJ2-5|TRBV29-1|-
CSVGAGEETQYF
TGCAGCGTTGGGGCAGGGGAAGAGACCCAGTACTTC
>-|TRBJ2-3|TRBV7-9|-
CASSLDLGHTDTQYF
TGTGCCAGCAGCTTAGACTTAGGGCACACAGATACGCAGTATTTT
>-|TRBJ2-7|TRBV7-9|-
CASSLEYEQYF
TGTGCCAGCAGCTTAGAGTACGAGCAGTACTTC
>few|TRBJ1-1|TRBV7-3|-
CASGKTDNTEAFF
TGTGCCAGCGGAAAGACAGACAACACTGAAGCTTTCTTT
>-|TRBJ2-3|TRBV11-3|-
CASSLGGQPDTQYF
TGTGCCAGCAGCTTAGGCGGGCAGCCAGATACGCAGTATTTT
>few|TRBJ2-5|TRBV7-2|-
CASSPGRRGSQETQYF
TGTGCCAGCAGCCCTGGTAGGCGCGGGTCTCAAGAGACCCAGTACTTC
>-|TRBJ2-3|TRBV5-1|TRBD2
CASSLSSGGTRGTQYF
TGCGCCAGCAGCTTGAGTAGCGGGGGGACACGCGGTACGCAGTATTTT
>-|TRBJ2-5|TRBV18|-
CASSPGNQETQYF
TGTGCCAGCTCACCGGGGAACCAAGAGACCCAGTACTTC
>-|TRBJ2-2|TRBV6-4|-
CASSDEWGGELFF
TGTGCCAGCAGTGACGAGTGGGGCGGGGAGCTGTTTTTT
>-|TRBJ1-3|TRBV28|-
CASGRQASGGNTIYF
TGTGCCAGCGGTCGGCAGGCAAGTGGTGGAAACACCATATATTTT
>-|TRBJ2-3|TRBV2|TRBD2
CASSGGLAGDTQYF
TGTGCCAGCAGTGGGGGACTAGCGGGAGATACGCAGTATTTT
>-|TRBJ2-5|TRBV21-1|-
CASSTVTRTGGQSEETQYF
TGTGCCAGCAGCACGGTTACTCGGACAGGGGGGCAGTCTGAAGAGACCCAGTACTTC
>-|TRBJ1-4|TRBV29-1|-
CSVEVGATNEKLFF
TGCAGCGTTGAAGTGGGAGCAACTAATGAAAAACTGTTTTTT
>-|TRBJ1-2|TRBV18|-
CASSRTSPGVDGYTF
TGTGCCAGCTCACGTACTTCACCAGGGGTCGATGGCTACACCTTC
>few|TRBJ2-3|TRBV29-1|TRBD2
CSVESGKGTDTQYF
TGCAGCGTTGAAAGCGGGAAAGGCACAGATACGCAGTATTTT
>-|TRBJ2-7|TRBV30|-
CAWSPPYRTGPRDEQYF
TGTGCCTGGAGTCCACCCTACCGGACGGGCCCCCGCGACGAGCAGTACTTC
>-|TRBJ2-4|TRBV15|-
CATSRDGAELAKNIQYF
TGTGCCACCAGCAGAGATGGGGCCGAACTAGCCAAAAACATTCAGTACTTC
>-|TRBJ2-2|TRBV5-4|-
CASSLGQRRSTGELFF
TGTGCCAGCAGCTTGGGACAGAGAAGATCCACCGGGGAGCTGTTTTTT
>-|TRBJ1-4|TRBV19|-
CASSIEGYFVELFF
TGTGCCAGTAGTATAGAAGGATATTTCGTGGAACTGTTTTTT
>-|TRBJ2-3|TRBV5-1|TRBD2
CASSLAGGRGTDTQYF
TGCGCCAGCAGCTTGGCGGGCGGGAGGGGCACAGATACGCAGTATTTT
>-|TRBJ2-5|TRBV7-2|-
CASSPTRGAKTQYF
TGTGCCAGCAGCCCAACACGGGGCGCGAAGACCCAGTACTTC
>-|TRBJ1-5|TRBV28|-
CASSLPTTQPQHF
TGTGCCAGCAGTTTACCCACCACTCAGCCCCAGCATTTT
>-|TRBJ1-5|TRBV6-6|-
CATRSADGPQHF
TGTGCCACCCGGTCAGCAGATGGGCCCCAGCATTTT
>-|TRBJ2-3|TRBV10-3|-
CAIRETDTDTQYF
TGTGCCATCCGGGAGACCGACACAGATACGCAGTATTTT
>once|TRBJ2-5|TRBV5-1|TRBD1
CASRPGTGLQETQYF
TGCGCCAGCAGGCCCGGGACAGGCTTACAAGAGACCCAGTACTTC
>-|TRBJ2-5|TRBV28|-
CASKLGTTKETQYF
TGTGCCAGCAAACTTGGGACAACAAAAGAGACCCAGTACTTC
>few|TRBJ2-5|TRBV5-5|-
CASSLALTSPETQYF
TGTGCCAGCAGCTTGGCCCTCACTAGCCCAGAGACCCAGTACTTC
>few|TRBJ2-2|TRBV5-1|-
CASSLVPGTTGELFF
TGCGCCAGCAGCTTGGTACCGGGGACCACCGGGGAGCTGTTTTTT
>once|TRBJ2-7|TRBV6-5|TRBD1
CASTRQGGYEQYF
TGTGCCAGCACCAGACAGGGGGGATACGAGCAGTACTTC
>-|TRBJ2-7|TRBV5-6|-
CASSSPTGSVEQYF
TGTGCCAGCAGTTCCCCCACAGGGAGTGTCGAGCAGTACTTC
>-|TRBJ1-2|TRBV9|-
CASSQDGSYGYTF
TGTGCCAGCAGCCAAGATGGGTCCTATGGCTACACCTTC
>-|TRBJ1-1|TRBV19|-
CASTADRGARGAFF
TGTGCCAGTACCGCAGATAGGGGGGCACGTGGAGCTTTCTTT
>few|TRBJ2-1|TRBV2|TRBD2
CASSPSGGSSNEQFF
TGTGCCAGCAGCCCGAGCGGGGGTAGTTCGAATGAGCAGTTCTTC